This T cell receptor beta chain comes out of a study of early T cells in non-severe SARS-CoV-2 infection. V lost 1 base, J lost 4 bases, and 8 bases lay in between. The CDR3 contains 15 residues. The germline CDR1 and CDR2 sequences are LGHDT and YNNKEL (reference sequence). This clonotype was counted many times. Individually, cDNA molecules had unique molecular identifiers attached to them. One entry per CDR3 protein, called by TCRdb with MiXCR from the 5' RACE reads. The sample holds tens of thousands of distinct CDR3 sequences, roughly 3% seen once. Sequencing input: whole blood. The chain links TRBV3-1 to TRBJ1-6; D unclear. The clonotype comes from an adult who was a healthcare worker with PCR-confirmed SARS-CoV-2 infection or an uninfected control (not recorded which). CDR3 protein: CASSQAQAYNSPLHF. In DNA form, the CDR3 reads TGTGCCAGCAGCCAAGCCCAGGCATATAATTCACCCCTCCACTTT.